A few counts support the clone carrying this T cell receptor beta chain. The CDR3 spans 15 residues. The ends lost 2 bases at V and 6 bases at J; junction bases unmatched: 5. Germline values: CDR1 LGHNA, CDR2 YNFKEQ. This entry belongs to a study of blood T cell repertoires in COVID-19. Study-wide background: Italy, Spain and the United States were the sources of the convalescent and acute COVID-19 samples. T cells, B-cell-depleted T cells, or PBMCs provided the cDNA or gDNA that served as material.

Method: immunoSEQ multiplex PCR; TCRdb's copy keeps in-frame clones and lacks some. The top ten clones hold approximately 4.2% of a sample with around 270,000 clones, approximately 90% of them seen once. The origin of this receptor is a man aged 40-50 years with acute or convalescent COVID-19. The source material was peripheral blood. This sequence joins TRBV4-2 and TRBJ1-2; 11 positions match TRBD1. The CDR3 spells CASSQRGGQGDGYTF. The CDR3 DNA is TGTGCCAGCAGCCAACGGGGGGGACAGGGGGATGGCTACACCTTC.